This T cell receptor beta chain emerged from a study of T cell clones after liver transplantation. Study-level information: Draws occurred before transplant, before withdrawal, and after complete or failed withdrawal. Overall study results and limits: A larger donor-reactive than third-party decline suggested partial antigen-specific deletion. A significant post-transplant drop in circulating graft-donor-reactive CD4 TCRbeta sequences occurred in most of the 8 subjects.

Clones were sequenced by immunoSEQ multiplex PCR, and TCRdb holds only the in-frame ones, with some missing. The sample has about 68,000 clones, approximately 92% seen once; the top ten hold 0.85% to 1%. Details on this clone: Its matching antigen is unknown.

This specimen was CD4+ T cells from blood, taken about 27 months after liver transplant. This sequence was found in a human patient who received a liver transplant. Some T cells may be transferred from the graft donor.

CDR3 in amino acids: CASSVSSGSTYEQYF. CDR3 coding DNA: TGTGCCAGCAGCGTCTCTAGCGGGAGCACCTACGAGCAGTACTTC. The rearrangement uses TRBV9 and TRBJ2-7, with 10 bases fitting TRBD2. CDR3 length: 15 residues. V was clipped by 2 bases and J by 2 bases; unmatched bases: 4. The V gene's germline CDR1 is SGDLS and CDR2 YYNGEE.